The present entry profiles one T cell receptor (beta chain) with its context. These data are taken from a study of blood T cell repertoires in COVID-19. As originally analysed: The authors estimated nucleated cell counts from reference gene primer amplification. The assay was immunoSEQ multiplex PCR, and TCRdb's table has in-frame clones only and misses some. For V, J and clone size, that table is used; D and trimming come from the DNA. The sample shows more than 200,000 clones, approximately 90% of them seen only once. CDR1 is LNHDA and CDR2 is SQIVND in the germline V gene (reference sequence). V shed 3 bases and J shed 1 base, with 3 bases lying between them. This CDR3 spans 12 amino acids. In Seattle, patients joined the study during active infection and were tracked longitudinally.

Sequencing input: peripheral blood. The sequence was collected from a man aged 25-45 years with COVID-19, enrolled during active disease. The rearrangement joins TRBV19 to TRBJ1-2, with D hard to call. Here the CDR3 reads CASSIRNYGYTF. CDR3 bases: TGTGCCAGTAGTATCCGTAACTATGGCTACACCTTC.